This is a list of T cell receptor beta chains from one sample in a study of CD8+CD57+ T cells in acquired aplastic anemia. One entry per CDR3 protein results from TCRdb running MiXCR on the reads. The sample records about 180,000 distinct CDR3 sequences, 47% being singletons. Sample: sorted CD4+, CD8+, or CD8+CD57+ T cells (not recorded which) from PBMCs. The receptor set was obtained from a human donor with aplastic anemia. CDR3s leave out the opening cysteine and the closing phenylalanine or tryptophan.

v_call	j_call	cdr3_aa
TRBV7-9	TRBJ2-7	ASSPYTGSSEQY
TRBV24-1	TRBJ2-2	ATSRRGAGAGELF
TRBV9	TRBJ2-3	ASSGRTDHTDTQY
TRBV10-2	TRBJ2-7	ASSESPLTVPATYEQY
TRBV2	TRBJ2-7	ACSVSERQY
TRBV25-1	TRBJ2-1	ARTKEF
TRBV2	TRBJ2-7	ASSLFSGGIYEQY
TRBV24-1	TRBJ2-3	ATSTDTQY
TRBV20-1	TRBJ1-3	SARDYLAGNTIY
TRBV10-3	TRBJ1-2	AASSGSEGYT
TRBV5-1	TRBJ2-5	ASSGGQGGETQY
TRBV7-2	TRBJ2-3	ASSYRGLGRY
TRBV10-2	TRBJ2-7	ASRNGVYEQY
TRBV4-2	TRBJ1-2	ASSQRDRATNYGYT
TRBV11-1	TRBJ2-1	ASRTTPGPSYNEQF
TRBV7-8	TRBJ2-7	ASSTGGAREQY
TRBV5-1	TRBJ2-2	ASSLSRTHTGELF
TRBV10-3	TRBJ2-3	AISGQGSGIDTQY
TRBV19	TRBJ2-7	ASRGSPYEQY
TRBV24-1	TRBJ2-2	ATGRTGGNTGELL
TRBV10-2	TRBJ1-1	ASSEYSTAAF
TRBV7-9	TRBJ1-5	ASSLDRVGQPQH
TRBV24-1	TRBJ1-4	ATSDASPAEKLF
TRBV5-1	TRBJ1-2	ASSSTRPGTVANYGYT
TRBV3-1	TRBJ1-1	ASRPWTGMNTEAF
TRBV10-3	TRBJ2-1	ASSTRGAYNERF
TRBV29-1	TRBJ1-3	SVGTSGNTIY
TRBV3-1	TRBJ2-2	ASSQVETGELF
TRBV7-2	TRBJ2-5	ASSLEPQAVETQY
TRBV6-2/TRBV6-3	TRBJ1-1	ASRASGGLNTEAF
TRBV12-5	TRBJ2-3	ASGLSGADTQY
TRBV20-1	TRBJ1-6	SARGWSSPLH
TRBV4-1	TRBJ2-3	ASSQGLAGADTQY
TRBV7-2	TRBJ2-7	ASSPSPHEQY
TRBV14	TRBJ2-5	ASSQGKGQETQY
TRBV11-2	TRBJ2-7	ASSLTDRSSYEQY
TRBV9	TRBJ2-5	ASSVGGNQQETQY
TRBV15	TRBJ2-1	ATSRVGAIAYNEQF
TRBV2	TRBJ2-7	ASSYSSRKIGQY
TRBV10-2	TRBJ2-1	ASREASAGKYNEQF
TRBV7-8	TRBJ2-2	ASSLVEGGNTGELF
TRBV5-1	TRBJ2-1	ASSSGTSSLGQF
TRBV6-5	TRBJ1-1	ASSYLGGSEAF
TRBV5-1	TRBJ2-3	ASSLGGWADTQY
TRBV10-3	TRBJ2-5	AISETDFGQETQY
TRBV24-1	TRBJ1-2	ATSEGRENYGYT
TRBV5-1	TRBJ2-5	ASSLGGSRETQY
TRBV7-2	TRBJ2-5	ASSFPLTRGQETQY
TRBV11-2	TRBJ2-3	ASSLVHGSSTDTQY
TRBV20-1	TRBJ2-1	SASPRGNEQF
TRBV15	TRBJ1-3	ATSRVEGGNTIY
TRBV2	TRBJ1-4	ASSERGGEKLF
TRBV6-2/TRBV6-3	TRBJ1-5	ASSYGRNQPQH
TRBV19	TRBJ1-5	ASSLWGESNQPQH
TRBV7-8	TRBJ2-3	ASSPGALDTQY
TRBV6-4	TRBJ1-1	ASSITWGTEAF
TRBV20-1	TRBJ2-7	SAPGPLHEQY